The 17 T cell receptor beta chains presented below share a single source sample, sequenced in a study of T cells in localized non-small cell lung cancer. TCRdb keeps only in-frame clones here, not all; method: immunoSEQ multiplex PCR. The sample shows 4,500 to 5,000 clones, approximately 30% of them seen only once. Sequencing was performed on lung tumor tissue, taken before any cancer treatment. Receptors originate from a man aged 35-75 years with stage III squamous cell lung carcinoma.

This clone is medium-sized by share. This sequence joins TRBV11-3 and TRBJ1-4; 7 bases are shared with TRBD1. CDR1 and CDR2 from the germline V gene are SGHNT and YENEEA. The length of the CDR3 is 14 residues. V was pared by 6 bases and J by 4 bases, with 5 bases of the junction left unmatched. This chain's CDR3 is CASSRQGRNEKLFF. CDR3 sequence (DNA): TGTGCCAGCAGTCGACAGGGACGTAATGAAAAACTGTTTTTT.

This clone was found once. J is TRBJ2-7 and V is TRBV10-2, with 8 bases aligning to TRBD1. Trimming removed 8 bases from V and 2 bases from J; junction bases left unmatched: 2. The V gene's germline CDR1 is WSHSY and CDR2 SAAADI. The length of the CDR3 is 12 residues. The CDR3 reads CASQDRAYEQYF. CDR3 in DNA: TGCGCCAGCCAGGACAGGGCCTACGAGCAGTACTTC.

The V call is TRBV18, the J call TRBJ1-5; 9 bases match TRBD1. V lost 6 bases to trimming and J lost 1 base; unmatched junction nucleotides: 10. CDR1 and CDR2 (germline): KGHSH, LQKENI. This CDR3 contains 17 residues. The DNA of the CDR3 is TGTGCCAGCTCTCAAGGACAGGGGTGGTCGAGCAATCAGCCCCAGCATTTT. Translation gives CASSQGQGWSSNQPQHF.

V gene TRBV12-5 combines with J gene TRBJ2-2, with 11 bases matching TRBD1. From germline, CDR1 is LGHNT and CDR2 FRNRAP. This CDR3 has 15 residues. Unmatched junction bases numbered 4, after V lost 6 bases and J lost 4 bases. The CDR3 here is CASGPGTGGTGELFF. CDR3 bases: TGTGCTAGTGGCCCCGGGACAGGGGGCACCGGGGAGCTGTTTTTT. The entire variable domain, with the rest obtained from reference TRBV12-5 and TRBJ2-2, is as follows: DARVTQTPRHKVTEMGQEVTMRCQPILGHNTVFWYRQTMMQGLELLAYFRNRAPLDDSGMPKDRFSAEMPDATLATLKIQPSEPRDSAVYFCASGPGTGGTGELFFGEGSRLTVL.

In this sample, this clone is medium-sized (0.01 to 0.1%). The chain joins TRBV19 to TRBJ1-3; no clear D gene. Trimming left V 8 bases short and J 0 bases short, with 11 bases between. Per germline, CDR1 LNHDA and CDR2 SQIVND (reference sequence). This CDR3 has 14 amino acids. CDR3 coding DNA: TGTGCCAGTTCTCGGGTGGGCTCTGGAAACACCATATATTTT. The encoded protein is CASSRVGSGNTIYF.

The chain carries TRBV19 and TRBJ1-2; no clear D. V was pared by 6 bases and J by 2 bases, with 16 bases between. CDR1 and CDR2 from the germline V gene are LNHDA and SQIVND (reference sequence). CDR3 length: 15 amino acids. The CDR3 protein is CASRSHEGGNYGYTF. The CDR3 DNA sequence: TGTGCCAGTAGGAGTCACGAGGGCGGAAACTATGGCTACACCTTC.

The V and J genes are TRBV6-8 and TRBJ1-1; D possibly corresponds to TRBD1 (6 bases). The germline V gene encodes CDR1 MNHGY and CDR2 SAAAGT. V gave up 3 bases and J gave up 11 bases, with 19 bases separating them. The CDR3 extends over 14 amino acids. The CDR3 sequence is CASSYTGTTAGAFF. The DNA of the CDR3 is TGTGCCAGCAGTTATACAGGGACTACTGCTGGGGCTTTCTTT.

The rearrangement links TRBV29-1 to TRBJ1-2; 7 bases are shared with TRBD1. The CDR3 runs 13 residues. Germline-derived CDR1 and CDR2 are SQVTM and ANQGSEA. Trimming removed 7 bases from V and 3 bases from J; junction bases left unmatched: 8. DNA of the CDR3: TGCAGCGCACGGACAGGCGACCACTATGGCTACACCTTC. Protein sequence: CSARTGDHYGYTF.

The rearrangement links TRBV19 to TRBJ2-1, with D tentatively TRBD1 (6 bases). This CDR3 region has 12 residues. Trimming pared 5 bases from V and 9 bases from J, leaving 11 bases between. Germline CDR1 reads LNHDA; CDR2 reads SQIVND (reference sequence). Written as DNA, the CDR3 is TGTGCCAGTAGTCAACCAGGGGCTGAGCAGTTCTTC. Protein sequence: CASSQPGAEQFF.

CDR3 sequence: CASSQVTATLYGYTF. The CDR3, as DNA: TGCGCCAGCAGCCAAGTGACAGCAACTCTCTATGGCTACACCTTC. The chain recombines TRBV4-1 with TRBJ1-2, with D possibly matching TRBD1 (5 bases). The germline CDR1 and CDR2 sequences are MGHRA and YSYEKL. V shed 1 base and J shed 4 bases, with 13 bases lying between them. This CDR3 region has 15 residues.

Within the sample, this clone is medium-sized. This chain uses TRBV9 with TRBJ2-5, with D perhaps matching TRBD2 (6 bases). V gave up 1 base and J gave up 2 bases, with 9 bases separating them. Germline V gene lookup returns CDR1 SGDLS and CDR2 YYNGEE. CDR3 length equals 14 residues. CDR3 DNA sequence: TGTGCCAGCAGCGTATACGGGGGACAAGAGACCCAGTACTTC. It specifies CASSVYGGQETQYF. Variable domain in full (rest from reference TRBV9 and TRBJ2-5): DSGVTQTPKHLITATGQRVTLRCSPRSGDLSVYWYQQSLDQGLQFLIQYYNGEERAKGNILERFSAQQFPDLHSELNLSSLELGDSALYFCASSVYGGQETQYFGPGTRLLVL.

There are a few counts of this clone. The V gene is TRBV2, the J gene TRBJ1-6; perhaps TRBD1 as D (6 bases). The CDR3 runs 14 residues. Trimming stripped 8 bases from V and 9 bases from J, with 17 bases between. Germline V lookup: CDR1 SNHLY, CDR2 FYNNEI. The CDR3 DNA reads TGTGCCAGCGGAGAGGGGGGGGTTCGTTCACCCCTCCACTTT. Amino acids: CASGEGGVRSPLHF.

This clone was picked up a small number of times. The chain has TRBV29-1 and TRBJ2-4; the D is unclear. This CDR3 is built from 16 residues. The V gene's germline CDR1 is SQVTM and CDR2 ANQGSEA. Trimming cost V 1 base and J 0 bases, with 13 bases left between them. CDR3 nucleotides: TGCAGCGTTGAAGTAGAGAGACTCCTAGCCAAAAACATTCAGTACTTC. This codes for CSVEVERLLAKNIQYF.

The chain uses TRBV9 and TRBJ2-6, with 8 bases aligning to TRBD1. Germline V gene data show CDR1 as SGDLS and CDR2 as YYNGEE. CDR3 length equals 17 residues. Trimming cost V 4 bases and J 1 base; bases outside gene matches: 7. In DNA form, the CDR3 reads TGTGCCAGCAGCCCGGGACAGGTGGTGTCTGGGGCCAACGTCCTGACTTTC. This encodes CASSPGQVVSGANVLTF.

Here the CDR3 DNA reads TGTGCCAGCAGACTGACAGCCCCAAATCAGCCCCAGCATTTT. This translates into CASRLTAPNQPQHF. The chain couples TRBV28 to TRBJ1-5; D is possibly TRBD1 (5 bases). Trimming pared 6 bases from V and 4 bases from J, leaving 13 bases between. Per germline, CDR1 MDHEN and CDR2 SYDVKM. The CDR3 extends over 14 amino acids.

This clone was seen a few times. The chain recombines TRBV29-1 with TRBJ2-7; 10 bases map to TRBD2. The germline V gene has CDR1 SQVTM and CDR2 ANQGSEA. This CDR3 region has 16 residues. The J segment lost 0 bases and the V segment lost 4 bases, leaving 9 bases of the junction unmatched. For the CDR3, the DNA is TGCAGCGTTGGCTCTAGCGGGGGCCTGAGCTCCTACGAGCAGTACTTC. Its protein product is CSVGSSGGLSSYEQYF.

This clone was seen only a few times. The chain links TRBV19 to TRBJ1-1, with D possibly being TRBD1 (6 bases). The ends were cut back, 6 bases at V and 1 base at J, with 12 bases in the middle. The CDR3 has 14 amino acids. Germline loops: CDR1 LNHDA, CDR2 SQIVND (reference sequence). This CDR3 reads CASSPGHQNTEAFF. Here the CDR3 DNA reads TGTGCCAGTAGCCCGGGACACCAGAACACTGAAGCTTTCTTT. Looking up the rest from reference TRBV19 and TRBJ1-1 gives the full variable domain: DGGITQSPKYLFRKEGQNVTLSCEQNLNHDAMYWYRQDPGQGLRLIYYSQIVNDFQKGDIAEGYSVSREKKESFPLTVTSAQKNPTAFYLCASSPGHQNTEAFFGQGTRLTVV.